Listed below are T cell receptor beta chains from one sample, sequenced in a study of T cells after yellow fever vaccination. MiXCR, applied by TCRdb to the 5' RACE reads, yields one record per CDR3 protein. The data contain 200,000 to 300,000 distinct CDR3 sequences, around 13% of them seen just once; the ten biggest clones take up roughly 0.5%. This specimen was CD4+ T cells sorted from PBMCs, taken 45 days after the yellow fever booster vaccination. The source is a man aged 25-45 years who received the YFV17D yellow fever vaccine. Both conserved end residues are part of each CDR3. A D gene is named only where the DNA matches it firmly. Where a row states a size, it is once, few, many or the class of an expanded clone; other rows omit it.

abundance	d_gene	j_gene	len	v_gene	CDR3aa	CDR3nt
NA	NA	TRBJ2-4	13	TRBV5-1	CASSLLSENIQYF	TGCGCCAGCAGCTTGTTGTCAGAAAACATTCAGTACTTC
few	NA	TRBJ1-5	14	TRBV20-1	CSARDVYSNQPQHF	TGCAGTGCTAGAGACGTGTATAGCAATCAGCCCCAGCATTTT
NA	NA	TRBJ2-7	14	TRBV4-3	CASSQERLTYEQYF	TGCGCCAGCAGCCAAGAAAGGTTAACCTACGAGCAGTACTTC
NA	TRBD1	TRBJ2-3	15	TRBV12-3/TRBV12-4	CASSEGQGRGDTQYF	TGTGCCAGCAGTGAGGGACAGGGGAGAGGAGATACGCAGTATTTT
few	TRBD1	TRBJ2-2	16	TRBV18	CASSPRTGGNTGELFF	TGTGCCAGCTCACCACGGACAGGGGGCAACACCGGGGAGCTGTTTTTT
NA	TRBD2	TRBJ2-5	15	TRBV28	CASSSFTSGGRSQYF	TGTGCCAGCAGTTCATTCACTAGCGGGGGCCGGTCCCAGTACTTC
many	NA	TRBJ2-5	13	TRBV7-6	CASSQDSQETQYF	TGTGCCAGCAGCCAAGACAGTCAAGAGACCCAGTACTTC
few	NA	TRBJ2-5	14	TRBV20-1	CSARGGSYLETQYF	TGCAGTGCTAGAGGTGGGTCTTACTTGGAGACCCAGTACTTC
few	NA	TRBJ2-5	13	TRBV5-1	CASSFVPGETQYF	TGCGCCAGCAGCTTTGTCCCCGGGGAGACCCAGTACTTC
NA	NA	TRBJ2-5	17	TRBV28	CASSSRGLIPHKETQYF	TGTGCCAGCAGTTCGCGGGGGCTAATCCCTCATAAAGAGACCCAGTACTTC
NA	NA	TRBJ2-1	13	TRBV7-2	CASSLRIAGEQFF	TGTGCCAGCAGCTTACGGATAGCCGGTGAGCAGTTCTTC
NA	TRBD2	TRBJ2-3	14	TRBV5-1	CASSLGTRQDTQYF	TGCGCCAGCAGCTTAGGGACTAGACAAGATACGCAGTATTTT
many	TRBD1	TRBJ2-5	14	TRBV20-1	CSARFDRGQETQYF	TGCAGTGCTAGGTTTGACAGGGGCCAAGAGACCCAGTACTTC
NA	NA	TRBJ2-3	15	TRBV7-2	CASRPWQTSTDTQYF	TGTGCCAGCAGGCCGTGGCAGACTAGCACAGATACGCAGTATTTT
few	TRBD2	TRBJ2-1	20	TRBV9	CASSGAGTSGFWGTGGEQFF	TGTGCCAGCAGCGGGGCCGGGACTAGCGGATTTTGGGGGACTGGGGGTGAGCAGTTCTTC
few	NA	TRBJ2-7	11	TRBV20-1	CSATDSSRQYF	TGCAGTGCAACGGACAGTTCCAGGCAGTACTTC
few	TRBD2	TRBJ2-7	15	TRBV7-2	CASSSTGTRVYEQYF	TGTGCCAGCAGCTCGACCGGGACTAGGGTCTACGAGCAGTACTTC
many	NA	TRBJ2-5	13	TRBV29-1	CSALRLTQETQYF	TGCAGCGCCCTCCGGTTGACTCAAGAGACCCAGTACTTC
few	NA	TRBJ2-7	13	TRBV14	CASSRGKGGEQYF	TGTGCCAGCAGCCGCGGGAAAGGCGGCGAGCAGTACTTC
few	TRBD2	TRBJ2-1	17	TRBV7-2	CASSLARTSGRPGEQFF	TGTGCCAGCAGCTTAGCGCGGACTAGCGGGAGGCCGGGTGAGCAGTTCTTC
NA	NA	TRBJ2-1	15	TRBV20-1	CSARDWGVSYNEQFF	TGCAGTGCTAGAGATTGGGGGGTCTCCTACAATGAGCAGTTCTTC
few	NA	TRBJ1-2	12	TRBV7-3	CATKDTRGSYTF	TGTGCCACGAAGGACACCAGGGGTAGCTACACCTTC
NA	NA	TRBJ2-1	15	TRBV27	CASSDIIPAPHEQFF	TGTGCCAGCTCCGATATAATCCCCGCCCCCCATGAGCAGTTCTTC
NA	TRBD2	TRBJ2-7	14	TRBV7-2	CASSHLGGENEQYF	TGTGCCAGCAGCCATCTTGGGGGGGAAAACGAGCAGTACTTC
few	NA	TRBJ2-3	14	TRBV14	CASSPLDSAGSQYF	TGTGCCAGCAGCCCCTTAGATAGCGCAGGATCGCAGTATTTT
few	NA	TRBJ1-2	14	TRBV7-6	CASSLALGAGGYTF	TGTGCCAGCAGCTTAGCGCTTGGGGCTGGTGGCTACACCTTC
NA	TRBD1	TRBJ2-7	15	TRBV10-1	CASSELGQGFAEQYF	TGCGCCAGCAGTGAGCTTGGACAGGGGTTCGCCGAGCAGTACTTC
NA	NA	TRBJ2-4	15	TRBV12-3/TRBV12-4	CASSFRHSAKNIQYF	TGTGCCAGCAGTTTCAGACACTCAGCCAAAAACATTCAGTACTTC
few	NA	TRBJ1-1	15	TRBV5-4	CASSLGQGPNTEAFF	TGTGCCAGCAGCTTAGGTCAGGGGCCTAACACTGAAGCTTTCTTT
NA	TRBD2	TRBJ2-2	14	TRBV5-1	CASSGLAGTGELFF	TGCGCCAGCAGCGGCCTAGCGGGAACCGGGGAGCTGTTTTTT
many	NA	TRBJ2-7	16	TRBV15	CATSRDPIGNSYEQYF	TGTGCCACCAGCAGAGATCCCATCGGCAACTCCTACGAGCAGTACTTC
NA	NA	TRBJ1-2	16	TRBV4-1	CASSQGGRFSGYGYTF	TGCGCCAGCAGCCAAGGGGGACGGTTCTCTGGCTATGGCTACACCTTC
NA	NA	TRBJ2-2	12	TRBV7-3	CASSFEGGELFF	TGTGCCAGCAGCTTCGAAGGCGGGGAGCTGTTTTTT
NA	TRBD1	TRBJ2-3	15	TRBV5-5	CSSSPLGQVTDTQYF	TGTTCCAGCAGCCCATTGGGACAGGTTACAGATACGCAGTATTTT
NA	NA	TRBJ2-5	13	TRBV27	CASSLSITETQYF	TGTGCCAGCAGTTTATCGATTACAGAGACCCAGTACTTC
few	NA	TRBJ2-3	15	TRBV7-2	CASSLAAGFTDTQYF	TGTGCCAGCAGCTTAGCTGCGGGCTTCACAGATACGCAGTATTTT
few	NA	TRBJ2-7	11	TRBV10-3	CAISSDYEQYF	TGTGCCATCAGTTCGGACTACGAGCAGTACTTC
few	NA	TRBJ2-7	14	TRBV29-1	CSVGKQGKAYEQYF	TGCAGCGTGGGGAAACAGGGAAAGGCCTACGAGCAGTACTTC
few	TRBD2	TRBJ2-7	18	TRBV11-2	CASSLSYAPTSGAYEQYF	TGTGCCAGCAGCTTATCCTATGCCCCGACTAGCGGGGCCTACGAGCAGTACTTC
few	NA	TRBJ2-3	12	TRBV9	CASSRTRDTQYF	TGTGCCAGCAGCCGTACCCGGGATACGCAGTATTTT
few	NA	TRBJ1-5	15	TRBV7-9	CASSPQAYSNQPQHF	TGTGCCAGCAGCCCCCAGGCGTATAGCAATCAGCCCCAGCATTTT
many	TRBD2	TRBJ2-3	16	TRBV5-1	CASSLGPSGSTDTQYF	TGTGCCAGCAGCTTGGGTCCTAGCGGGAGCACAGATACGCAGTATTTT
NA	TRBD2	TRBJ2-3	17	TRBV18	CASSPRDAGGTTDTQYF	TGTGCCAGCTCACCCAGGGACGCGGGAGGAACCACAGATACGCAGTATTTT
few	NA	TRBJ2-5	13	TRBV18	CASSSGQLETQYF	TGTGCCAGCTCATCCGGACAGTTAGAGACCCAGTACTTC
few	NA	TRBJ1-5	12	TRBV6-2/TRBV6-3	CASSSPPQPQHF	TGTGCCAGCAGTTCGCCTCCTCAGCCCCAGCATTTT
many	NA	TRBJ2-5	13	TRBV29-1	CSVESPDQETQYF	TGCAGCGTTGAGTCGCCAGATCAAGAGACCCAGTACTTC
few	TRBD1	TRBJ2-5	14	TRBV7-2	CASSVQGDGETQYF	TGTGCCAGCAGTGTACAGGGGGATGGGGAGACCCAGTACTTC
NA	TRBD2	TRBJ2-7	15	TRBV7-2	CASGVSPAGLYEQYF	TGTGCCAGCGGGGTGTCCCCAGCGGGACTCTACGAGCAGTACTTC
few	NA	TRBJ2-7	15	TRBV25-1	CASSRGTSLIYEQYF	TGTGCCAGCAGTAGGGGTACCTCATTAATCTACGAGCAGTACTTC
NA	NA	TRBJ2-3	16	TRBV7-2	CASSSQPPISTDTQYF	TGTGCCAGCAGCTCCCAACCGCCAATTAGCACAGATACGCAGTATTTT
NA	NA	TRBJ2-3	14	TRBV12-3/TRBV12-4	CASSTDSIVDTQYF	TGTGCCAGCAGCACGGACAGCATAGTAGATACGCAGTATTTT
few	NA	TRBJ2-2	13	TRBV19	CASSNRAGRELFF	TGTGCCAGTAGTAACAGGGCGGGCCGGGAGCTGTTTTTT
NA	TRBD2	TRBJ2-3	16	TRBV5-6	CASSWWTSGSTDTQYF	TGTGCCAGCAGCTGGTGGACTAGCGGGAGCACAGATACGCAGTATTTT
NA	NA	TRBJ2-7	12	TRBV10-3	CATGVLGYEQYF	TGTGCCACCGGCGTATTGGGTTACGAGCAGTACTTC
NA	TRBD2	TRBJ2-3	18	TRBV11-2	CASSLGGLLAGGPNTQYF	TGTGCCAGCAGCTTAGGCGGCCTACTAGCGGGAGGGCCAAATACGCAGTATTTT
few	NA	TRBJ1-4	16	TRBV10-3	CAISDKGPATNEKLFF	TGTGCCATCAGTGATAAAGGACCGGCAACTAATGAAAAACTGTTTTTT
NA	TRBD2	TRBJ2-1	17	TRBV15	CATSRDPSGIGNNEQFF	TGTGCCACCAGCAGAGACCCTAGCGGGATAGGCAACAATGAGCAGTTCTTC
NA	TRBD1	TRBJ2-6	18	TRBV10-1	CASSESRGRGPWANVLTF	TGCGCCAGCAGTGAGTCAAGGGGGCGCGGACCCTGGGCCAACGTCCTGACTTTC
NA	TRBD2	TRBJ2-7	15	TRBV6-2/TRBV6-3	CASSLTGTSAYEQYF	TGTGCCAGCAGCCTAACCGGGACTAGCGCCTACGAGCAGTACTTC